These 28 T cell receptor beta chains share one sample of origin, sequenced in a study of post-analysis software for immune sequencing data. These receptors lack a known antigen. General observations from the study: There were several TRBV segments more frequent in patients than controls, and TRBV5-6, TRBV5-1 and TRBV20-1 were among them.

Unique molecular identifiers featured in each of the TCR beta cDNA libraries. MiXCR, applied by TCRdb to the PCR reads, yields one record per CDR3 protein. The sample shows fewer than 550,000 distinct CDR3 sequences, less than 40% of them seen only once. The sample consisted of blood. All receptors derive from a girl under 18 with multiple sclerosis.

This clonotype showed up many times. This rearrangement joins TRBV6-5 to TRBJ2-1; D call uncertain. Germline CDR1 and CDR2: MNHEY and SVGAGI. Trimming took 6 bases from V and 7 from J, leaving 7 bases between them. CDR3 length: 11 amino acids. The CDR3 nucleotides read TGTGCCAGCAGCCGTTTAAATGAGCAGTTCTTC. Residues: CASSRLNEQFF.

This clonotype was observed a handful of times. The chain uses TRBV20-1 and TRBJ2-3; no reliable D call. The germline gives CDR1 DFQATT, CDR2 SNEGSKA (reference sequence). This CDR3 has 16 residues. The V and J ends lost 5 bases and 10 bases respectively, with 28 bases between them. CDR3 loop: CSARMGTIATQDPQYF. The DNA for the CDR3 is TGCAGTGCTCGCATGGGTACCATCGCCACTCAGGATCCGCAGTATTTT.

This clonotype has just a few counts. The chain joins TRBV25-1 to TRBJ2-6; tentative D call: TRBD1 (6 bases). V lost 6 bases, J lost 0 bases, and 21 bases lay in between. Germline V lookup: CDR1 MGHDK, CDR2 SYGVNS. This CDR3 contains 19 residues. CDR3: CASRGGSGRSVSGANVLTF. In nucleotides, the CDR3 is TGTGCCAGCAGAGGGGGTAGTGGACGTTCCGTCTCTGGGGCCAACGTCCTGACTTTC.

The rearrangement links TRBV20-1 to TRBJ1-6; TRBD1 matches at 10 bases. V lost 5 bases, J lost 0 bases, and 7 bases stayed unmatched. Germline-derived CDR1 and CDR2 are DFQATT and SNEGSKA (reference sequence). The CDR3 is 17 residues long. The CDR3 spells CSAYGQGESSYNSPLHF. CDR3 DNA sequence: TGCAGTGCTTATGGACAGGGGGAGAGCTCCTATAATTCACCCCTCCACTTT.

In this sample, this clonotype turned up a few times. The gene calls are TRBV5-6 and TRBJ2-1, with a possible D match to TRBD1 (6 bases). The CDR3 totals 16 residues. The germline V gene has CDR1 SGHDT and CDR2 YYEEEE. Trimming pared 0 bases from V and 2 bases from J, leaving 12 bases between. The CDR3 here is CASSLVRQDPYNEQFF. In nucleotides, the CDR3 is TGTGCCAGCAGCTTGGTTCGACAGGACCCCTACAATGAGCAGTTCTTC.

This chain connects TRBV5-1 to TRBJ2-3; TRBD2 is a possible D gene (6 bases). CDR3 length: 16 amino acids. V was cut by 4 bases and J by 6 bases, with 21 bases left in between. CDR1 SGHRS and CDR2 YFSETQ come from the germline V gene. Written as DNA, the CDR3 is TGCGCCAGCAGCCTGCTCTTGGCGGGGTTGGTCGATACGCAGTATTTT. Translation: CASSLLLAGLVDTQYF.

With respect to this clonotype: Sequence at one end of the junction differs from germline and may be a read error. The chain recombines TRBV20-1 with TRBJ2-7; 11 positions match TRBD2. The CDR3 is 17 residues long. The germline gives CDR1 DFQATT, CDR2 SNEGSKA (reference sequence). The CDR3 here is CSARDLLLAGGAYERYF. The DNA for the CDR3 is TGCAGTGCTAGAGATCTACTGCTAGCGGGGGGCGCCTACGAGCGGTACTTC.

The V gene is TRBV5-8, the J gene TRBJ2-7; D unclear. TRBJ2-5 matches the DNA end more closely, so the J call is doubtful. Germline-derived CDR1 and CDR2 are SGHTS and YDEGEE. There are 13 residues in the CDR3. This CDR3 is CASSSRSRETQYF. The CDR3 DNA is TGTGCCAGCAGCTCCAGGAGTCGAGAGACCCAGTACTTC.

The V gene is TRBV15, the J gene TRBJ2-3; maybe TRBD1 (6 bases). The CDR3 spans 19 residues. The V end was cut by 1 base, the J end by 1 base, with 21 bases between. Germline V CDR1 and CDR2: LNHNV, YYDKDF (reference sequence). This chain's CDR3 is CATSRALGPRAGGTDTQYF. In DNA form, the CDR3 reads TGTGCCACCAGCAGAGCCCTTGGGCCGAGGGCAGGGGGCACAGATACGCAGTATTTT.

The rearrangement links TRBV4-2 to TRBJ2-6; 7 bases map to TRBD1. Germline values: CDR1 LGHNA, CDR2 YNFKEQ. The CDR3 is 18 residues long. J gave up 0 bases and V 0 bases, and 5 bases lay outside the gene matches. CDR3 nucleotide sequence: TGTGCCAGCAGCCAAGACCCGGGACAGAGCTCTGGGGCCAACGTCCTGACTTTC. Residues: CASSQDPGQSSGANVLTF.

Here the CDR3 reads CASSQSRESTDTQYF. As DNA, the CDR3 is TGCGCCAGCAGCCAATCCCGTGAGTCCACAGATACGCAGTATTTT. The chain uses TRBV4-1 and TRBJ2-3; D not resolved. Trimming stripped 2 bases from V and 2 bases from J, with 11 bases between. The germline V gene has CDR1 MGHRA and CDR2 YSYEKL. This CDR3 spans 15 amino acids.

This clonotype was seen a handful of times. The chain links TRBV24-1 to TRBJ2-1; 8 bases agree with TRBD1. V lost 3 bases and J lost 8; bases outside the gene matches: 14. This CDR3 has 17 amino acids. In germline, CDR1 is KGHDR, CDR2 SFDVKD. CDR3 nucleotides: TGTGCCACCAGTGATGCTGGGCGTTGGACAGGGAGGTATGAGCAGTTCTTC. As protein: CATSDAGRWTGRYEQFF.

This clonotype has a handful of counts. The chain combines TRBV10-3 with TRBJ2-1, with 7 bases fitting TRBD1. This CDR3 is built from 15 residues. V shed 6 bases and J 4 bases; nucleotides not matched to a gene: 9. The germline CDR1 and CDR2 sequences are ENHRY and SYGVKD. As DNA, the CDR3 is TGTGCCATCAGCCCCAGACAGGGTCTGTACAATGAGCAGTTCTTC. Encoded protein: CAISPRQGLYNEQFF.

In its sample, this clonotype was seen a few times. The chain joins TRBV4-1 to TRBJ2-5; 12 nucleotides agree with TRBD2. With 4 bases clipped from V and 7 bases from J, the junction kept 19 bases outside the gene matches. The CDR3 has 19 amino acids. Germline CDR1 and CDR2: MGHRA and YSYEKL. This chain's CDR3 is CASSLSLLAGGQGGVTQYF. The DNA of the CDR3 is TGCGCCAGCAGCCTTTCCCTACTAGCGGGGGGCCAAGGGGGTGTGACCCAGTACTTC.

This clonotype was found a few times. CDR3 sequence reads: CASSYSSTYEQYF. Written as DNA, the CDR3 is TGTGCCAGCAGTTACTCTTCCACATACGAGCAGTACTTC. This chain uses TRBV6-6 with TRBJ2-7; no firm D call. V was clipped by 0 bases and J by 4 bases, with 7 bases between them. The CDR3 has 13 residues. Germline values: CDR1 MNHNY, CDR2 SVGAGI (reference sequence).

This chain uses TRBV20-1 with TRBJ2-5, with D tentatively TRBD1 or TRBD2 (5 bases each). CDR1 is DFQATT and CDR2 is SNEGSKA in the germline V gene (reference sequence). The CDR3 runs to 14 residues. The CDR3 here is CSPGTAEYQETQYF. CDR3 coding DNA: TGCAGCCCCGGGACGGCAGAGTACCAAGAGACCCAGTACTTC.

DNA for the CDR3: TGTGCCACCACCAGGATCTTGAACACCGGGGAGCTGTTTTTT. It yields the protein CATTRILNTGELFF. V gene TRBV2 combines with J gene TRBJ2-2; D remains ambiguous. The CDR3 runs to 14 residues. With 10 bases removed from V and 1 base from J, the gap between germline ends came to 13 bases. Germline CDR1 and CDR2: SNHLY and FYNNEI.

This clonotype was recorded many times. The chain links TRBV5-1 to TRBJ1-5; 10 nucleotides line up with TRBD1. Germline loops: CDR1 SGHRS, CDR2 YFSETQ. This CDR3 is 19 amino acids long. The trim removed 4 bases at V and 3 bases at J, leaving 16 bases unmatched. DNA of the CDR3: TGCGCCAGCAGCGGACTACCCTGGGACAGGGGAAATATCAATCAGCCCCAGCATTTT. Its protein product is CASSGLPWDRGNINQPQHF. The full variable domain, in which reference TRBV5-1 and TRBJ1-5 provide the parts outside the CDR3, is KAGVTQTPRYLIKTRGQQVTLSCSPISGHRSVSWYQQTPGQGLQFLFEYFSETQRNKGNFPGRFSGRQFSNSRSEMNVSTLELGDSALYLCASSGLPWDRGNINQPQHFGDGTRLSIL.

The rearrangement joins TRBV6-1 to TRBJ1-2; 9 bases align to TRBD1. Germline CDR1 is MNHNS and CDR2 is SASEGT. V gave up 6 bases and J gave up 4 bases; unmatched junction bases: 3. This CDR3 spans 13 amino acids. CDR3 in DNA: TGTGCCAGCAGACCGACAGGGGGCTATGGCTACACCTTC. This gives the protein CASRPTGGYGYTF.

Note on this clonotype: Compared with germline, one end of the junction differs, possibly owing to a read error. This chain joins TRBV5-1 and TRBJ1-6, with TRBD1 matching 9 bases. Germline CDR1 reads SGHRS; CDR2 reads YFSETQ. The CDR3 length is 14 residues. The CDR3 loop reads CASSLGTGNSPLHF. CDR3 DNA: TGTGCCAGCAGTTTAGGGACAGGGAATTCACCCCTCCACTTT.

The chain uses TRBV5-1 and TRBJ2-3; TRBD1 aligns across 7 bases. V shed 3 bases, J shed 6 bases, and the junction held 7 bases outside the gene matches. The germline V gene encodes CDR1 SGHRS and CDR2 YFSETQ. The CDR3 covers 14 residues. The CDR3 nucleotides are TGCGCCAGCAGCTGGGACAGACCCTCGGATACGCAGTATTTT. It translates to CASSWDRPSDTQYF.

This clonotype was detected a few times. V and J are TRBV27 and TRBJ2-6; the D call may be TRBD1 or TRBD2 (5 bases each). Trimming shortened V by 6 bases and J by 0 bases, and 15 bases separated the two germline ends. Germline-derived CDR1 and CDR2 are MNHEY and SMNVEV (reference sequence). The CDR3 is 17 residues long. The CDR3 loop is CASSLSGSYSGANVLTF. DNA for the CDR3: TGTGCCAGCAGCCTCTCAGGGAGTTACTCTGGGGCCAACGTCCTGACTTTC.

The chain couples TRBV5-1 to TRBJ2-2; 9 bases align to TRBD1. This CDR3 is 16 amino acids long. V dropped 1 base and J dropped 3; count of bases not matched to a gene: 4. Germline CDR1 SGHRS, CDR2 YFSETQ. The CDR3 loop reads CASSLPGQGDTGELFF. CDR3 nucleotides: TGCGCCAGCAGCTTGCCGGGACAGGGAGACACCGGGGAGCTGTTTTTT.

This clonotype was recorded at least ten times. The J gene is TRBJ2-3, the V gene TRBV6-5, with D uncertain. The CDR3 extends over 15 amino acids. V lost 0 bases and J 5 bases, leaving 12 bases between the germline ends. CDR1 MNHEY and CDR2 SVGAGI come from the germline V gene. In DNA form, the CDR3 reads TGTGCCAGCAGTTACTCGTGGAGCGCGGAAGATACGCAGTATTTT. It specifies CASSYSWSAEDTQYF.

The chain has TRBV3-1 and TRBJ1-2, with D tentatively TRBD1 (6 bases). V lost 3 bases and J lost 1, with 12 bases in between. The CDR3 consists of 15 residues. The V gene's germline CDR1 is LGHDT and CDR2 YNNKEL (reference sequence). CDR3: CASSHSDRDNYGYTF. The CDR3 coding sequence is TGTGCCAGCAGCCATTCGGACAGAGATAACTATGGCTACACCTTC.

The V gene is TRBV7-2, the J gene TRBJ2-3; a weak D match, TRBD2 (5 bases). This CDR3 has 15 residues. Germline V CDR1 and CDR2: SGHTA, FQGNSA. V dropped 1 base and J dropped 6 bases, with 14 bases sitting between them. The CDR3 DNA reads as TGTGCCAGCAGCTTAGGAGGGCCGAGGGCGGATACGCAGTATTTT. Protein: CASSLGGPRADTQYF.

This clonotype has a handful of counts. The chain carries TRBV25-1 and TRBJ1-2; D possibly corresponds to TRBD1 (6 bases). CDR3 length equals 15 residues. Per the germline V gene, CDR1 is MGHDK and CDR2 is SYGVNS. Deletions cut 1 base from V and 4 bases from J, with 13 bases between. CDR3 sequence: CASSESGGLGYGYTF. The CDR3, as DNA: TGTGCCAGCAGTGAATCGGGGGGGCTTGGCTATGGCTACACCTTC.

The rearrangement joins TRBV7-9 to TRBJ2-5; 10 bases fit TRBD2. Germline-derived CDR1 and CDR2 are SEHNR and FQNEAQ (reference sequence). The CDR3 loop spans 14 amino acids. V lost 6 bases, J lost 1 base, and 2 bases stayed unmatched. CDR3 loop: CASRVAGGQETQYF. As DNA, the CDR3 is TGTGCCAGCAGGGTAGCGGGGGGCCAAGAGACCCAGTACTTC.